What follows are 15 T cell receptor beta chains derived from one specimen sequenced in a study of blood T cell repertoires in COVID-19. Assay used: immunoSEQ multiplex PCR; TCRdb lists only in-frame clones, some missing. The sample lists roughly 360,000 clones; 81% were seen once. Sequencing used peripheral blood. These receptors came from a human donor with acute or convalescent COVID-19. The donor label of this sample is uncertain.

A remark on this clone: Additional DNA sequences in this sample encode the identical CDR3. The chain carries TRBV6-1 and TRBJ2-2; D possibly corresponds to TRBD1 (6 bases). Germline lookup yields CDR1 MNHNS and CDR2 SASEGT. CDR3 size: 14 residues. V lost 2 bases, J lost 6 bases, and 10 bases lay in between. In DNA form, the CDR3 reads TGTGCCAGCAGTGAACTTCAGGGGTCCGGGGAGCTGTTTTTT. Its protein is CASSELQGSGELFF.

The chain recombines TRBV28 with TRBJ1-4; tentatively, D is TRBD1 (6 bases). V lost 3 bases and J lost 8, with 16 bases in between. This CDR3 is built from 15 residues. CDR1 is MDHEN and CDR2 is SYDVKM in the germline V gene. The CDR3 is CASSLGAGPYEKLFF. DNA of the CDR3: TGTGCCAGCAGTTTGGGGGCAGGGCCCTACGAAAAACTGTTTTTT.

This clone was recorded once. The chain links TRBV5-6 to TRBJ1-4; TRBD1 matches at 7 bases. The V and J ends lost 4 bases and 5 bases, in that order; junction bases with no gene match: 5. CDR1 SGHDT and CDR2 YYEEEE come from the germline V gene. This CDR3 is 14 amino acids long. This CDR3 is CASSKQGTNEKLFF. Here the CDR3 DNA reads TGTGCCAGCAGCAAACAGGGGACAAATGAAAAACTGTTTTTT.

The V and J genes are TRBV5-6 and TRBJ2-7, with 7 bases aligning to TRBD2. CDR3 length equals 14 residues. Unmatched junction bases numbered 8, after V lost 3 bases and J lost 5 bases. Germline V gene data show CDR1 as SGHDT and CDR2 as YYEEEE. CDR3 protein: CASSSLSGTHEQYF. The CDR3 coding sequence is TGTGCCAGCAGCTCCTTAAGCGGGACCCACGAGCAGTACTTC.

In this sample, this clone turned up a few times. The genes are TRBV19 and TRBJ2-5; a possible D gene is TRBD2 (6 bases). V lost 5 bases and J 4 bases, leaving 14 bases between the germline ends. The CDR3 contains 14 residues. The germline CDR1 and CDR2 sequences are LNHDA and SQIVND (reference sequence). The CDR3: CASSRTTGGETQYF. CDR3 in DNA: TGTGCCAGTAGTCGGACTACCGGGGGAGAGACCCAGTACTTC.

V and J are TRBV14 and TRBJ2-7; 7 nucleotides align to TRBD2. Germline CDR1 is SGHDN and CDR2 is FVKESK. This CDR3 is 13 amino acids long. V shed 4 bases, J shed 7 bases, and the junction held 7 bases outside the gene matches. The CDR3 loop is CASSLGGSREQYF. DNA of the CDR3: TGTGCCAGCAGCCTGGGCGGGAGTAGGGAGCAGTACTTC.

The genes are TRBV6-5 and TRBJ1-4; no definite D call. Germline CDR1 reads MNHEY; CDR2 reads SVGAGI. The CDR3 is 14 amino acids. The V end lost 6 bases, the J end lost 8 bases, and 16 bases lay between the germline ends. The CDR3, as DNA: TGTGCCAGCAGAAGAGGGCGGTCGGACGAAAAACTGTTTTTT. Translating it yields CASRRGRSDEKLFF.

The V and J genes are TRBV2 and TRBJ1-5; a weak D match, TRBD1 (6 bases). Germline V gene sequence: CDR1 SNHLY, CDR2 FYNNEI. Trimming pared 2 bases from V and 9 bases from J, leaving 17 bases between. The CDR3 spans 15 residues. The CDR3 DNA sequence: TGTGCCAGCAGTGAATCAGGGGCCACCCTTTCGCCCCAGCATTTT. This sequence encodes CASSESGATLSPQHF.

The V gene is TRBV30, the J gene TRBJ2-7; 9 bases line up with TRBD2. This CDR3 comprises 15 residues. The trim removed 2 bases at V and 7 bases at J, leaving 12 bases unmatched. Germline assignment: CDR1 GTSNPN and CDR2 SVGIG (reference sequence). The CDR3 sequence is CAWSHSGSRLGEQYF. As DNA, the CDR3 is TGTGCCTGGAGTCATAGCGGGAGTCGACTCGGTGAGCAGTACTTC.

The chain has TRBV18 and TRBJ2-1; tentative D call: TRBD1 (5 bases). The V end lost 6 bases, the J end lost 10 bases, and 13 bases lay between the germline ends. This CDR3 comprises 12 residues. Per germline, CDR1 KGHSH and CDR2 LQKENI. CDR3 sequence reads: CASSLRVREQFF. In nucleotides, the CDR3 is TGTGCCAGCTCTCTCAGGGTTCGCGAGCAGTTCTTC.

The V call is TRBV15, the J call TRBJ1-1; no clear D gene. The V end lost 4 bases, the J end lost 3 bases, and 12 bases lay between the germline ends. The CDR3 is 14 residues long. The germline V gene has CDR1 LNHNV and CDR2 YYDKDF (reference sequence). The CDR3 reads CATSTSTGYTEAFF. In nucleotides, the CDR3 is TGTGCCACCAGCACCAGTACCGGGTACACTGAAGCTTTCTTT.

The chain carries TRBV11-2 and TRBJ2-5; maybe TRBD2 (6 bases). The CDR3 is made up of 16 amino acids. Germline V CDR1 and CDR2: SGHAT, FQNNGV. The V end lost 4 bases, the J end lost 5 bases, and 20 bases lay between the germline ends. Written as DNA, the CDR3 is TGTGCCAGCAGCTCCTACTTGGGGGGTTCCAGGGAGACCCAGTACTTC. Its translation is CASSSYLGGSRETQYF.

The rearrangement joins TRBV6-2 or TRBV6-3 to TRBJ2-1, with no clear D. Between the trimmed V and J ends, which lost 5 bases and 5 bases, there was a span of 7 bases. Germline CDR1 is MNHEY and CDR2 is SVGEGT. The CDR3 loop spans 12 amino acids. The CDR3 sequence is CASSPNNNEQFF. The CDR3 nucleotides are TGTGCCAGCAGTCCAAACAACAATGAGCAGTTCTTC.

This clone was seen once. V usage is TRBV5-3 and J usage is TRBJ1-1, with D possibly matching TRBD1 (6 bases). TRBV5-3 is an ORF; its function is uncertain. The CDR3 length is 13 residues. The germline V and J ends were trimmed by 5 bases and 4 bases, with 12 bases remaining between them. The CDR3 DNA reads TGTGCCAGAAGAGAACAGGGTACCACTGAAGCTTTCTTT. It is translated as CARREQGTTEAFF.

V gene TRBV4-1 combines with J gene TRBJ1-6; D is unresolved. In germline, CDR1 is MGHRA, CDR2 YSYEKL. V lost 0 bases to trimming and J lost 10 bases, with 10 bases between them. The CDR3 is 14 residues long. The CDR3 sequence is CASSQDHTFSPLHF. The DNA of the CDR3 is TGCGCCAGCAGCCAAGATCACACGTTCTCACCCCTCCACTTT.